This T cell receptor beta chain was obtained from a study of blood T cell repertoires in COVID-19 (TCRdb year 2020). In the study overall: The collaborator samples originated in the United States, Italy and Spain and spanned the acute and convalescent phases of COVID-19. The material from the prospective study consisted of cDNA or gDNA derived from T cells, B-cell-depleted T cells, or PBMCs. A freely available public database, intended as a resource for researchers studying the immune response to SARS-CoV-2, is where the repertoires were released. Subjects who had been exposed to COVID-19, were actively infected with it, or had recovered from it provided the deeply sampled blood TCRbeta repertoires that made up the dataset. Nearly every sample came with metadata listing a de-identified subject ID, COVID-19 status, age in years and sex. The samples were drawn from the first 160 participants of the ongoing ImmuneRACE study and from about 1,200 subjects provided by 6 global collaborators. Where available, HLA class I and class II types were obtained from metadata supplied by the sample provider rather than from assay-based typing. Broader findings and caveats from the paper: The quantity of clinical and demographic metadata differed by source and by participant and was supplied without curation.

CDR1 and CDR2, looked up from the germline V gene (reference sequence), are SGHNT and YYREEE. A distance of 7 bases separates the germline ends of V and J, which lose 0 bases and 1 base respectively. Spanning cysteine to phenylalanine, the CDR3 consists of 14 amino acids. Solely the CDR3 DNA is kept, with 42 bases framed from the first base. Remarks on this clone: Its antigen remains undetermined. Base-call qualities are not available, and no considerably larger clone is one nucleotide away. Other nucleotide sequences from this sample produce the same CDR3.

TCRbeta CDR3 regions were amplified from genomic DNA by means of the immunoSEQ Assay, a bias-controlled multiplex PCR. Per the authors' processing: Nucleated cell counts per sample were estimated from amplification of reference gene primers within the assay. To quantify the absolute abundance of each unique TCRbeta CDR3 rearrangement, sequence reads were collapsed and filtered. For each sample, productive Simpson clonality was calculated as the square root of Simpson's diversity index over productive rearrangements. Imported from immuneACCESS, the table was reduced by TCRdb to in-frame sequences with V and J called. These copies leave out some clones; in studies compared against another copy, an unresolved V gene accounts for under half, and the cause of the remainder is not known. That table furnishes V, J and clone size, whereas the DNA furnished D and trimming. In this sample the table shows hundreds of thousands of clones, around 90% of which occur a single time. The ten largest clones take up 2.5% to 3% of the sample.

Enrolling through a virtual design, the prospective study's participants ranged in age from roughly 18 to 90 years and lived across approximately 25 United States geographic areas. Cohort assignment in the prospective study relied on participant-reported clinical history from a screening survey and a study questionnaire. Mobile phlebotomists in the prospective study collected whole blood, serum and a nasopharyngeal or oropharyngeal swab from every participant. Additional blood draws and questionnaires over an approximately two-month period could optionally be provided by prospective study participants. Blood samples from the prospective study were shipped frozen or at room temperature prior to DNA extraction.

This clonotype was obtained from a woman aged 25 to 39 with acute COVID-19. The V and J genes are TRBV5-4 and TRBJ2-5; the D gene is possibly TRBD1, with 5 bases matching. Sequencing was carried out using PBMCs or T cells enriched from blood (not recorded which). The sequence in DNA is TGTGCCAGCAGCTTGGATCAGGGCCAAGAGACCCAGTACTTC. Its translation reads: CASSLDQGQETQYF.